This TCR beta chain came from a study of beta chain features in type 1 diabetes. Germline lookup yields CDR1 LNHDA and CDR2 SQIVND (reference sequence). V dropped 5 bases and J dropped 6; count of bases not matched to a gene: 8. The CDR3 spans 15 residues. Sequencing targeted expressed TCRB transcripts, as all isolated RNA had been reverse transcribed. Generated by immunoSEQ multiplex PCR, the TCRdb table keeps only in-frame clones and is missing some. This table holds some 150,000 clones, around a tenth found once. Only a few counts were recorded for this clone. The V gene is TRBV19, the J gene TRBJ2-2, with 8 bases aligning to TRBD1. The TCR originated in a woman in her thirties or forties in good health. What was sequenced was central memory CD4+ T cells from blood. CDR3 coding DNA: TGTGCCAGTAGTCCTCGGACAGGGAATTCCGGGGAGCTGTTTTTT. Translation: CASSPRTGNSGELFF.